The 28 T cell receptor beta chains below were found in one sample sequenced in a study of beta chain features in type 1 diabetes. For these TCRs, the target antigens are not known. Expressed TCRB transcripts were sequenced, since all the RNA that had been isolated was reverse transcribed. The assay was immunoSEQ multiplex PCR, and TCRdb's table has in-frame clones only and misses some. The data contain 310,000 or so clones, approximately 9.7% of them singletons. Study-wide results and caveats: There was a moderate but significant shortening of TCRB CDR3s in all four CD4+ subsets of Type 1 diabetes patients.

The sequencing input was central memory CD4+ T cells from blood. The receptor set was obtained from a young man with type 1 diabetes.

CDR3 sequence (DNA): TGCAGCGTTGAGTACGCAGGGTCCTACGAGCAGTACTTC. It yields the protein CSVEYAGSYEQYF. This rearrangement joins TRBV29-1 to TRBJ2-7; D is possibly TRBD1 (5 bases). The CDR3 contains 13 residues. With 3 bases removed from V and 1 base from J, the gap between germline ends came to 10 bases. Germline values: CDR1 SQVTM, CDR2 ANQGSEA.

The rearrangement joins TRBV29-1 to TRBJ2-3; 9 bases line up with TRBD1. The CDR3 has 14 amino acids. V dropped 5 bases and J dropped 1; count of bases not matched to a gene: 4. Germline V gives CDR1 SQVTM, CDR2 ANQGSEA. CDR3 sequence: CSVTGTGRTDTQYF. CDR3 coding DNA: TGCAGCGTTACCGGGACAGGGCGCACAGATACGCAGTATTTT.

The table lists this clone with many counts. The chain has TRBV7-2 and TRBJ1-3; 7 bases are shared with TRBD1. In germline, CDR1 is SGHTA, CDR2 FQGNSA. This CDR3 is built from 17 residues. Trimming removed 1 base from V and 0 bases from J; junction bases left unmatched: 6. The CDR3 bases are TGTGCCAGCAGCTTAGGGACAGGTGAAAACTCTGGAAACACCATATATTTT. It codes for CASSLGTGENSGNTIYF.

In this sample, this clone turned up a few times. The V call is TRBV27, the J call TRBJ2-1; TRBD2 aligns across 10 bases. The CDR3 length is 15 residues. V trimming: 6 bases; J trimming: 1 base; junction bases outside the gene matches: 3. Germline V gene data show CDR1 as MNHEY and CDR2 as SMNVEV (reference sequence). CDR3 loop: CASSERGGSYNEQFF. DNA for the CDR3: TGTGCCAGCAGCGAGCGGGGGGGTTCCTACAATGAGCAGTTCTTC.

This clone was recorded a few times. The chain carries TRBV29-1 and TRBJ2-7, with a weak D call TRBD1 (6 bases). The CDR3 has 12 residues. The germline gives CDR1 SQVTM, CDR2 ANQGSEA. Trimming cost V 4 bases and J 6 bases, with 13 bases left between them. CDR3 DNA sequence: TGCAGCGTTGCGCTGGACAGCCTCGAGCAGTACTTC. Its protein is CSVALDSLEQYF.

This clone was counted only a few times. DNA of the CDR3: TGTGCCAGCAGCCCAGACAGGGTCTCCTATAATTCACCCCTCCACTTT. Amino acids: CASSPDRVSYNSPLHF. The chain combines TRBV7-2 with TRBJ1-6, with 7 positions matching TRBD1. Trimming at V came to 5 bases and at J to 0 bases, leaving 4 bases not matched to a gene. The CDR3 spans 16 residues. The germline V gene has CDR1 SGHTA and CDR2 FQGNSA.

This chain connects TRBV5-1 to TRBJ1-2, with 7 bases matching TRBD1. V was pared by 4 bases and J by 8 bases, with 11 bases of the junction left unmatched. The CDR3 is 14 amino acids. In germline, CDR1 is SGHRS, CDR2 YFSETQ. CDR3 region: CASSLSIQGGGYTF. CDR3 in DNA: TGCGCCAGCAGCCTATCAATTCAGGGGGGCGGCTACACCTTC. The full variable domain, in which reference TRBV5-1 and TRBJ1-2 provide the parts outside the CDR3, is KAGVTQTPRYLIKTRGQQVTLSCSPISGHRSVSWYQQTPGQGLQFLFEYFSETQRNKGNFPGRFSGRQFSNSRSEMNVSTLELGDSALYLCASSLSIQGGGYTFGSGTRLTVV.

This clone has a handful of counts. This chain uses TRBV5-1 with TRBJ2-5; TRBD2 is a possible D gene (6 bases). Germline CDR1 is SGHRS and CDR2 is YFSETQ. The CDR3 runs 16 residues. V was clipped by 1 base and J by 0 bases, with 13 bases between them. In DNA, the CDR3 is TGCGCCAGCAGCTTGAGGGGACTGATGTACCAAGAGACCCAGTACTTC. It is translated as CASSLRGLMYQETQYF.

V gene TRBV5-1 combines with J gene TRBJ1-1; 10 positions agree with TRBD1. Trimming at V came to 0 bases and at J to 4 bases, leaving 3 bases not matched to a gene. The CDR3 loop spans 15 amino acids. Germline CDR1 is SGHRS and CDR2 is YFSETQ. In DNA, the CDR3 is TGCGCCAGCAGCTTGGTGGGACAGGGGAGCACTGAAGCTTTCTTT. This translates into CASSLVGQGSTEAFF.

Comments on this clone: The germline gene is not matched at one end of the junction; a read error may be the cause. V gene TRBV4-3 combines with J gene TRBJ1-2; D is uncertain. The CDR3 covers 12 residues. Germline V gives CDR1 LGHNA, CDR2 YSLEER. CDR3 sequence reads: CASSQDTYIVTF. For the CDR3, the DNA is TGCGCCAGCAGCCAAGATACGTACATAGTAACGTTC.

Ten or more counts support this clone. The chain combines TRBV27 with TRBJ1-1; 7 nucleotides line up with TRBD1. V gave up 6 bases and J gave up 7 bases; unmatched junction bases: 11. The germline V gene encodes CDR1 MNHEY and CDR2 SMNVEV (reference sequence). This CDR3 contains 14 residues. CDR3 region: CASRDPQGDNEAFF. The CDR3 region has the DNA TGTGCCAGCAGGGATCCCCAGGGGGACAATGAAGCTTTCTTT.

Only a few counts were recorded for this clone. V is TRBV6-5 and J is TRBJ1-5; unclear D gene. Trimming took 6 bases from V and 4 from J, leaving 16 bases between them. CDR3 size: 15 residues. The germline gives CDR1 MNHEY, CDR2 SVGAGI. The CDR3 reads CASSPGRFGNQPQHF. The CDR3 coding sequence is TGTGCCAGCAGCCCCGGGAGGTTCGGGAATCAGCCCCAGCATTTT.

The chain joins TRBV29-1 to TRBJ2-7; tentative D call: TRBD1 (7 bases). The V end was cut by 5 bases, the J end by 4 bases, with 24 bases between. The germline V gene encodes CDR1 SQVTM and CDR2 ANQGSEA. The length of the CDR3 is 16 residues. CDR3: CSVNYYGGQGGYEQYF. CDR3 coding DNA: TGCAGCGTTAACTATTACGGAGGGCAGGGGGGATACGAGCAGTACTTC.

The gene calls are TRBV28 and TRBJ2-5; 14 bases map to TRBD2. Germline loops: CDR1 MDHEN, CDR2 SYDVKM. The CDR3 has 15 residues. Trimming took 6 bases from V and 5 from J; bases not matched to a gene: 5. In DNA form, the CDR3 reads TGTGCCAGCAGGGGACTAGCGGGGGCTGGTGAGACCCAGTACTTC. Protein: CASRGLAGAGETQYF. The complete variable domain, with remaining parts taken from reference TRBV28 and TRBJ2-5, reads DVKVTQSSRYLVKRTGEKVFLECVQDMDHENMFWYRQDPGLGLRLIYFSYDVKMKEKGDIPEGYSVSREKKERFSLILESASTNQTSMYLCASRGLAGAGETQYFGPGTRLLVL.

The genes are TRBV5-1 and TRBJ2-6; 9 bases are a match to TRBD1. Germline values: CDR1 SGHRS, CDR2 YFSETQ. This CDR3 has 17 residues. Trimming took 4 bases from V and 0 from J; bases not matched to a gene: 5. CDR3 loop: CASSRTGAVSGANVLTF. As DNA, the CDR3 is TGCGCCAGCAGCAGGACAGGGGCCGTCTCTGGGGCCAACGTCCTGACTTTC.

The J gene is TRBJ2-1, the V gene TRBV18; 9 bases align to TRBD1. Germline CDR1 is KGHSH and CDR2 is LQKENI. There are 15 residues in the CDR3. V shed 4 bases, J shed 4 bases, and the junction held 5 bases outside the gene matches. The CDR3 DNA is TGTGCCAGCTCACAGGGACAGGGCATATACAATGAGCAGTTCTTC. The encoded protein is CASSQGQGIYNEQFF.

The chain has TRBV19 and TRBJ1-2; 9 bases align to TRBD1. This CDR3 contains 13 residues. The ends lost 3 bases at V and 8 bases at J; junction bases unmatched: 4. Germline V CDR1 and CDR2: LNHDA, SQIVND (reference sequence). CDR3 bases: TGTGCCAGTAGTATTCGGACAGGGGAAGGCTACACCTTC. Encoded protein: CASSIRTGEGYTF.

The chain is built from TRBV5-6 and TRBJ2-4; TRBD2 aligns across 10 bases. Germline loops: CDR1 SGHDT, CDR2 YYEEEE. The CDR3 contains 15 residues. V gave up 1 base and J gave up 10 bases; unmatched junction bases: 8. The CDR3 DNA is TGTGCCAGCAGCTTGTATAGCGGGGGGAATTCTATTCAGTACTTC. Its translation is CASSLYSGGNSIQYF.

This clone occurred a few times. The CDR3 protein is CASSLAYQETQYF. The CDR3 region has the DNA TGTGCCAGCAGCTTAGCCTACCAAGAGACCCAGTACTTC. J is TRBJ2-5 and V is TRBV7-2; D unresolved. This CDR3 contains 13 residues. The germline V and J ends were trimmed by 0 bases and 0 bases, with 2 bases remaining between them. Germline V gives CDR1 SGHTA, CDR2 FQGNSA.

The V and J genes are TRBV30 and TRBJ1-2; 9 nucleotides match TRBD1. Germline CDR1 GTSNPN, CDR2 SVGIG (reference sequence). The CDR3 length is 17 residues. V shed 0 bases and J 2 bases; nucleotides not matched to a gene: 10. The CDR3 DNA is TGTGCCTGGAGTGTAATTACAGGGGGCGGAATAAACTATGGCTACACCTTC. Translated, it gives CAWSVITGGGINYGYTF.

The chain combines TRBV27 with TRBJ2-2, with D possibly TRBD2 on 5 matching bases. The CDR3 has 14 residues. The V end lost 8 bases, the J end lost 1 base, and 11 bases lay between the germline ends. The germline CDR1 and CDR2 sequences are MNHEY and SMNVEV (reference sequence). The DNA of the CDR3 is TGTGCCAGCTTGGGGAGAGGGAACACCGGGGAGCTGTTTTTT. This codes for CASLGRGNTGELFF.

This clone was seen only a few times. This chain connects TRBV30 to TRBJ1-1; D uncertain. Deletions cut 1 base from V and 2 bases from J, with 14 bases between. The CDR3 totals 15 residues. CDR1 is GTSNPN, CDR2 SVGIG, per germline (reference sequence). The CDR3 DNA follows: TGTGCCTGGAGTGACCCCGGACTAGGAAACACTGAAGCTTTCTTT. Amino acids: CAWSDPGLGNTEAFF.

This clone was counted only a few times. This chain joins TRBV7-2 and TRBJ2-2; 11 nucleotides match TRBD2. V dropped 5 bases and J dropped 6; count of bases not matched to a gene: 11. CDR3 length: 17 residues. The germline V gene has CDR1 SGHTA and CDR2 FQGNSA. This CDR3 is CASSRTGTSGKSGELFF. CDR3 sequence (DNA): TGTGCCAGCAGCCGGACTGGGACTAGCGGAAAGTCCGGGGAGCTGTTTTTT.

Concerning this clone: This same CDR3 is encoded by further DNA sequences in the sample. The CDR3 sequence is CASSFSRGNTEAFF. CDR3 in DNA: TGTGCCAGCAGCTTCTCTCGGGGGAACACTGAAGCTTTCTTT. The chain combines TRBV7-2 with TRBJ1-1; D remains unclear. Germline V gives CDR1 SGHTA, CDR2 FQGNSA. V lost 3 bases and J 1 base, leaving 9 bases between the germline ends. The CDR3 consists of 14 residues.

The chain combines TRBV9 with TRBJ2-7; 9 nucleotides line up with TRBD2. CDR1 SGDLS and CDR2 YYNGEE come from the germline V gene. The V and J ends lost 4 bases and 0 bases, in that order; junction bases with no gene match: 2. The CDR3 runs 14 residues. The CDR3 sequence: CASSRGLASYEQYF. CDR3 coding DNA: TGTGCCAGCAGCCGGGGACTAGCCTCCTACGAGCAGTACTTC.

J is TRBJ2-1 and V is TRBV5-1; possibly TRBD1 or TRBD2 for D (6 bases each). CDR3 length equals 16 residues. The V gene's germline CDR1 is SGHRS and CDR2 YFSETQ. V lost 0 bases and J 0 bases, leaving 10 bases between the germline ends. Here the CDR3 DNA reads TGCGCCAGCAGCTTGGAGGGGGGCCGCTCCTACAATGAGCAGTTCTTC. Protein product: CASSLEGGRSYNEQFF.

This clone was counted a few times. The V call is TRBV11-2, the J call TRBJ2-4; D is possibly TRBD2 (7 bases). CDR1 and CDR2 (germline): SGHAT, FQNNGV. With 6 bases removed from V and 1 base from J, the gap between germline ends came to 16 bases. The CDR3 extends over 16 amino acids. This CDR3 reads CASSPGRGAAKNIQYF. The CDR3, as DNA: TGTGCCAGCAGTCCAGGGAGGGGGGCGGCCAAAAACATTCAGTACTTC.

This chain connects TRBV18 to TRBJ1-2, with 8 bases fitting TRBD1. The CDR3 length is 15 residues. V dropped 3 bases and J dropped 8; count of bases not matched to a gene: 11. Germline-derived CDR1 and CDR2 are KGHSH and LQKENI. Written as DNA, the CDR3 is TGTGCCAGCTCACCCGGACAGGGAGATATGGTGGGCTACACCTTC. This codes for CASSPGQGDMVGYTF.